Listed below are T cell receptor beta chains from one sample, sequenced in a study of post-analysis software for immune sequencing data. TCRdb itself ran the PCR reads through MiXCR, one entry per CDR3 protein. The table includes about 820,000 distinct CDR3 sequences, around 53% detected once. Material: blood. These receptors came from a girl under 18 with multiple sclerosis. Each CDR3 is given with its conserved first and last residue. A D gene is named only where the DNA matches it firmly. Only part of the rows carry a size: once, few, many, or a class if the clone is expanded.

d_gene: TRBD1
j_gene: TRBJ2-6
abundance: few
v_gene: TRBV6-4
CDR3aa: CASSDFWDRGSGANVLTF
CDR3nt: TGTGCCAGCAGTGACTTTTGGGACAGGGGATCTGGGGCCAACGTCCTGACTTTC

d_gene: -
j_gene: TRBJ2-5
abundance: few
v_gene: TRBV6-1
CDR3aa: CASSEGTGTGAQYF
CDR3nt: TGTGCCAGCAGTGAAGGCACGGGGACGGGGGCCCAGTACTTC

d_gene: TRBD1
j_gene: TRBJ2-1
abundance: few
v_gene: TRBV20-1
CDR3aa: CSARPGQGRNEQFF
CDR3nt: TGCAGTGCTAGGCCCGGACAGGGACGTAATGAGCAGTTCTTC

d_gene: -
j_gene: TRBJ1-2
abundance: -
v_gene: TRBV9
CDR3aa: CASSVDGYYGYTF
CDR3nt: TGTGCCAGCAGCGTGGACGGATACTATGGCTACACCTTC

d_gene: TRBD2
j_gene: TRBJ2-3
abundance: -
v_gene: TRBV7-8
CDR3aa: CASRGEAGGTLSTDTQYF
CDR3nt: TGTGCCAGCCGAGGGGAGGCGGGGGGCACTCTTAGCACAGATACGCAGTATTTT

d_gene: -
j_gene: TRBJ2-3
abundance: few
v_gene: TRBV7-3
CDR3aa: CASSSPSSTDTQYF
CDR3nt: TGTGCCAGCAGCTCCCCCTCCAGCACAGATACGCAGTATTTT

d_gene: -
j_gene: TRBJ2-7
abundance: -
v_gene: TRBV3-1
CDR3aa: CASSLFGPGEQYF
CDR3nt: -

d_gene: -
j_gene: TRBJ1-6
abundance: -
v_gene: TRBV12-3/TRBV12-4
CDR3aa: CASAIATGARSPLHF
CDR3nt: TGTGCCAGCGCAATTGCGACCGGGGCCCGTTCACCCCTCCACTTT

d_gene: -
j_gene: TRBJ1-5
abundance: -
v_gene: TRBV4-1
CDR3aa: CANSQVASGAQPQHF
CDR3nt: TGCGCCAACAGCCAAGTGGCCTCAGGGGCTCAGCCCCAGCATTTT

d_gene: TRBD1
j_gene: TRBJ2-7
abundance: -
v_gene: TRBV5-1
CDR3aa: CASSVEGGYRYEQYF
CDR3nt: TGCGCCAGCAGCGTGGAAGGGGGCTATCGTTACGAGCAGTACTTC

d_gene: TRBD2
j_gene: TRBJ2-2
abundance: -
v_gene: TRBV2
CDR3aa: CASPSGEGTGELFF
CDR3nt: TGTGCCAGCCCTAGCGGGGAGGGTACCGGGGAGCTGTTTTTT

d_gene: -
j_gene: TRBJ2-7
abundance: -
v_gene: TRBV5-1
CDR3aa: CASSPTRGISYEQYF
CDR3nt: TGCGCCAGCAGCCCCACAAGGGGAATCTCCTACGAGCAGTACTTC

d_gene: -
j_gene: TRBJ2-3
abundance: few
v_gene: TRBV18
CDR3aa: CASSPPYPADSTDTQYF
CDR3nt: TGTGCCAGCTCACCACCGTACCCAGCGGATAGCACAGATACGCAGTATTTT

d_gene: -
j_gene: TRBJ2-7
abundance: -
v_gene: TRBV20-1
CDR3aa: CSANSRTAGYEQYF
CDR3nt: TGCAGTGCAAACTCCCGGACAGCGGGTTACGAGCAGTACTTC

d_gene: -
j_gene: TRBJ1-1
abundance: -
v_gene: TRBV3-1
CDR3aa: CANSPVLDTEAFF
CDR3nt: TGTGCCAACAGCCCCGTCTTGGACACTGAAGCTTTCTTT

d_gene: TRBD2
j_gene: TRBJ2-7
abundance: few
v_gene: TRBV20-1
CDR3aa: CSAIAGGRNEQYF
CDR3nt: TGCAGTGCTATAGCGGGAGGGCGGAATGAGCAGTACTTC